This TCR beta chain was identified during a study of tissue T cells after allogeneic stem cell transplantation. This CDR3 has 14 residues. Germline trimming cut 3 bases from V and 3 bases from J; bases unmatched to any gene: 2. The germline V gene encodes CDR1 NSQYPW and CDR2 LRSPGD (reference sequence). Only in-frame clones appear in the TCRdb table, and some are missing; sequencing was by immunoSEQ multiplex PCR. Of 20,000 to 25,000 clones in the sample, 69% were seen once. Notes on the study in general: Tissue-detected TCR repertoire was only partly captured by blood and spleen T cells. Few T cell clones were shared across patients, but motif clusters showed tissue-specific shared signatures.

With respect to this clone: Antigen unknown. Gene names are the mouse ones. The read ends 1 residue early relative to the CDR3; the germline J gene fills the gap.

The V gene is TRBV1, the J gene TRBJ2-3; 8 bases fit TRBD2. Sequencing was performed on blood. The source of this sequence is a female BALB/c mouse in good health. Strain haplotype at MHC: H2-d. The part of the CDR3 DNA that was read is TGCACCTGCAGTGCGTTGGGGGGGGCAGAAACGCTGTAT. The encoded protein is CTCSALGGAETLY. The full CDR3 is CTCSALGGAETLYF.